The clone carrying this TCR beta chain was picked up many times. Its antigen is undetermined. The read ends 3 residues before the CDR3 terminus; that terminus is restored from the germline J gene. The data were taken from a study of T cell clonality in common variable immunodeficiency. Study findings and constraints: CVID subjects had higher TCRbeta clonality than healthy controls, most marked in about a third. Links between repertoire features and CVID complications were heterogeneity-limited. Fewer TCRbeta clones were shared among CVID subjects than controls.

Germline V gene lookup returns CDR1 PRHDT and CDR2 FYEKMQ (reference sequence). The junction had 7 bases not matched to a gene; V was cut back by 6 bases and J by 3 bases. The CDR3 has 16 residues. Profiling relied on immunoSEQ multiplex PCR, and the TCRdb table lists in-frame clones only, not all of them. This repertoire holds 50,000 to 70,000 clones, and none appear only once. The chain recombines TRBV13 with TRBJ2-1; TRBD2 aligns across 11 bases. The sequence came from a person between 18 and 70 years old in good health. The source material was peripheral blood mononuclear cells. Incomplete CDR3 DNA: TGTGCCAGCAGGGCCCTTAGCGGGAGGGACTACAATGAG. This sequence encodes CASRALSGRDYNE. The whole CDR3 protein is CASRALSGRDYNEQFF.